This TCR beta chain comes out of a study of blood T cell repertoires in COVID-19. Study details: Sites across the United States, Italy and Spain contributed samples from acute and convalescent COVID-19. Sources were T cells, B-cell-depleted T cells, or PBMCs; the material itself was cDNA or gDNA.

Original analysis: Using reference gene primer amplification, nucleated cell counts were estimated. Data came from immunoSEQ multiplex PCR; TCRdb stores just in-frame clones and leaves some out. V and J calls and clone size follow that table, whereas D and trimming were derived from the DNA. The sample includes roughly 140,000 clones, roughly 72% of them seen just once. CDR3 size: 10 residues. V was clipped by 4 bases and J by 9 bases, with 4 bases between them. CDR1 SNHLY and CDR2 FYNNEI come from the germline V gene. This clone was counted many times. Sequencing input: peripheral blood. The TCR originated in a woman aged 80 or over with acute or convalescent COVID-19. The chain recombines TRBV2 with TRBJ2-1; D is unresolved. CDR3 bases: TGTGCCAGCAGTGTCGGTGAGCAGTTCTTC. Its translation: CASSVGEQFF.